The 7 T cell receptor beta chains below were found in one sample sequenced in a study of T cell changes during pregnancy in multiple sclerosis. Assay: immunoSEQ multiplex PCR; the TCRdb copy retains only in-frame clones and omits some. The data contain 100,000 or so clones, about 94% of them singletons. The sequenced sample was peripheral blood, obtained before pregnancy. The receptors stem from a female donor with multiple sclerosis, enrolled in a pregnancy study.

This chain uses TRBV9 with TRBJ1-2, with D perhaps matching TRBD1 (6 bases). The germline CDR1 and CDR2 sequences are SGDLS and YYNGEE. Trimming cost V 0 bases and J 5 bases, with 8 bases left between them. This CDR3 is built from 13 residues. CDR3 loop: CASSVVGGYGYTF. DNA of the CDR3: TGTGCCAGCAGCGTAGTAGGGGGATATGGCTACACCTTC.

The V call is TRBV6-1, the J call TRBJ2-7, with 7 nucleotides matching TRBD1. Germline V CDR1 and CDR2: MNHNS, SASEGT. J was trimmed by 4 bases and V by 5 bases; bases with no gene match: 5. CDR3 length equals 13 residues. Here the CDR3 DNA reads TGTGCCAGCAGTCTACAGGGGAAGTACGAGCAGTACTTC. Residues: CASSLQGKYEQYF.

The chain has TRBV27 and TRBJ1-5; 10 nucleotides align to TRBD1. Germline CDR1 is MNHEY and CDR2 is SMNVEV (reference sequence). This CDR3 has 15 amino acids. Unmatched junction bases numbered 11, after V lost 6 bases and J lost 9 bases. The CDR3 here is CASSHAGQGLWPQHF. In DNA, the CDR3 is TGTGCCAGCAGCCACGCGGGACAGGGGCTATGGCCCCAGCATTTT.

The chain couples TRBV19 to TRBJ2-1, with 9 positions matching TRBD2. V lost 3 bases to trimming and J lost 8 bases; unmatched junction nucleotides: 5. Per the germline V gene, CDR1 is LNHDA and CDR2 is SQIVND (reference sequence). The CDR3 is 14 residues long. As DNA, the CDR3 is TGTGCCAGTAGTATCCGCGGGAGGGCCGATGAGCAGTTCTTC. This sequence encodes CASSIRGRADEQFF.

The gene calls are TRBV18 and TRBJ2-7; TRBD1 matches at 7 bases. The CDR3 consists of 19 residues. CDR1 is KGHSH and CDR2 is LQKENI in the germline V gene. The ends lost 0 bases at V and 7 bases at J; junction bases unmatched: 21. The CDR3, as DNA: TGTGCCAGCTCACCACCACCTTCTAAGTTGTCACAGGGGCTTTGGGAGCAGTACTTC. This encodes CASSPPPSKLSQGLWEQYF.

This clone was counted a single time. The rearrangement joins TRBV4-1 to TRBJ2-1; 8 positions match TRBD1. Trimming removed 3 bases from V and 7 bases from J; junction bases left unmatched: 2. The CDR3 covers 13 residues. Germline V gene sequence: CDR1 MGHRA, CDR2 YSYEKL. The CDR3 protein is CASSQTGVNEQFF. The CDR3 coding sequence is TGCGCCAGCAGCCAGACAGGGGTAAATGAGCAGTTCTTC.

This CDR3 reads CAISSSGQASETQYF. The CDR3 DNA sequence: TGTGCCATCAGTTCTAGCGGGCAGGCTTCGGAGACCCAGTACTTC. The V gene is TRBV10-3, the J gene TRBJ2-5, with 8 bases fitting TRBD2. Germline V gene lookup returns CDR1 ENHRY and CDR2 SYGVKD. The CDR3 covers 15 residues. V gave up 5 bases and J gave up 5 bases; unmatched junction bases: 10.